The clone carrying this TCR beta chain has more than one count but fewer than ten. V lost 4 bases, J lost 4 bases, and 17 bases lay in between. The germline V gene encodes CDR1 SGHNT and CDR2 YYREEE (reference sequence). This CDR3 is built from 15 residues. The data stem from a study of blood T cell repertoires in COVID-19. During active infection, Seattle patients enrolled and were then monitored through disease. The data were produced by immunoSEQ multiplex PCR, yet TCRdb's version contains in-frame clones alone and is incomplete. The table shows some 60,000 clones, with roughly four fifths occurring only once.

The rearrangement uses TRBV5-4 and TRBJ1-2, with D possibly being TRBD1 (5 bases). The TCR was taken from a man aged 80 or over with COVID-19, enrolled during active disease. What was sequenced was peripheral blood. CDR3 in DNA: TGTGCCAGCAGCGATAGGACGGGGGGGTTCTATGGCTACACCTTC. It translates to CASSDRTGGFYGYTF.